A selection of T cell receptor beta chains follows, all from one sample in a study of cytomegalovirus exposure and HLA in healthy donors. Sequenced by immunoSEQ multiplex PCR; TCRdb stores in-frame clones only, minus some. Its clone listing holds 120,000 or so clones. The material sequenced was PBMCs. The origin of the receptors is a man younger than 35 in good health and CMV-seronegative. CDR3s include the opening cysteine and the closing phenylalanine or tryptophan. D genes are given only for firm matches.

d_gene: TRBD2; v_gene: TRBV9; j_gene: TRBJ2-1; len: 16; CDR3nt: TGTGCCAGCAGCTGTTTAGCGGGGGGGCTGGACAATGAGCAGTTCTTC; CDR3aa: CASSCLAGGLDNEQFF
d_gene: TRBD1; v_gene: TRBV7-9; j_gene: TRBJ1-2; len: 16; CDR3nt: TGTGCCAGCAGCTACTCCGGGACAGCTCATTTCTATGGCTACACCTTC; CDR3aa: CASSYSGTAHFYGYTF
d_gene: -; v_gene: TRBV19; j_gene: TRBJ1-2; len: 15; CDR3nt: TGTGCCAGTAGTATAAGCGGGGCAGATAACTATGGCTACACCTTC; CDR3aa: CASSISGADNYGYTF
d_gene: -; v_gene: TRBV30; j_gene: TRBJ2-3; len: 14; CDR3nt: TGTGCCTGGAGTGTTGGCTCTAGCACAGATACGCAGTATTTT; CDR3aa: CAWSVGSSTDTQYF
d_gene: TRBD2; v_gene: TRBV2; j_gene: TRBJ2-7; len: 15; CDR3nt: TGTGCCAGCAGTGAAAGCGGGGGCTTCTCCTACGAGCAGTACTTC; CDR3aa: CASSESGGFSYEQYF
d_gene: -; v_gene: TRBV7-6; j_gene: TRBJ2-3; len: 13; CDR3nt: TGTGCCAGCAGCTTGGCTAGCACAGATACGCAGTATTTT; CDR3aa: CASSLASTDTQYF
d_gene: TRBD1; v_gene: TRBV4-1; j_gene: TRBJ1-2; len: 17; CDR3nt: TGCGCCAGCAGCCTCCTTTTTACAGGGGGCGTCGGTTATGGCTACACCTTC; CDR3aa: CASSLLFTGGVGYGYTF
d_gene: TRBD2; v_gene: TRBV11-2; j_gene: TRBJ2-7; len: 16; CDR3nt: TGTGCCAGCAGCGGACCGGGCGCGGCGGGAGTTCCCGAGCAGTACTTC; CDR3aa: CASSGPGAAGVPEQYF
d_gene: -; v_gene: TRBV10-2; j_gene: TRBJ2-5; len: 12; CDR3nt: TGCGCCAGCAGTGAAGGGGGAAAGACCCAGTACTTC; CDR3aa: CASSEGGKTQYF
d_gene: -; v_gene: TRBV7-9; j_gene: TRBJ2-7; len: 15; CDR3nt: TGTGCCAGCAGCTTAACCACCGGGGAAGGCTACGAGCAGTACTTC; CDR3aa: CASSLTTGEGYEQYF
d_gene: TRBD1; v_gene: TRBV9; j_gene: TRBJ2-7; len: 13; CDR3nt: TGTGCCAGCAGCGTAGCACAGGGGTACGAGCAGTACTTC; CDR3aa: CASSVAQGYEQYF
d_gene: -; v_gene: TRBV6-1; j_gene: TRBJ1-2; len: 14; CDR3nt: TGTGCCAGCAGTGAAAGCGCCGGAACCTATGGCTACACCTTC; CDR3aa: CASSESAGTYGYTF
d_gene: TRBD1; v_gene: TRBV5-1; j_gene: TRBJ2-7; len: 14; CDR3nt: TGCGCCAGCAGCTTTTACGGGACAGGGAGCGAGCAGTACTTC; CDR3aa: CASSFYGTGSEQYF
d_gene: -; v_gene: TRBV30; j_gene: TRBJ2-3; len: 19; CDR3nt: TGTGCCTGGAGTGTACGTGGCGGCGGGGCCACCCGGAACACAGATACGCAGTATTTT; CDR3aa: CAWSVRGGGATRNTDTQYF
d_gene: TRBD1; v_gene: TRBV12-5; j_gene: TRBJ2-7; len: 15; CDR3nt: TGTGCTAGTGGTTCAGGACAGGGGGGTACCAGTGGGCAGTACTTC; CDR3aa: CASGSGQGGTSGQYF
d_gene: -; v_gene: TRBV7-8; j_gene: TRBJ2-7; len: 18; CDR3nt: TGTGCCAGCAGCCTCGCGGGGTTAGGAAGGAGGGGAGGTGACGAGCAGTACTTC; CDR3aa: CASSLAGLGRRGGDEQYF
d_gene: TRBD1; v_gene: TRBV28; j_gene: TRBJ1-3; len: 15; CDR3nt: TGTGCCAGCAGCGGAGGGACAGTCTCTGGAAACACCATATATTTT; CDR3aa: CASSGGTVSGNTIYF
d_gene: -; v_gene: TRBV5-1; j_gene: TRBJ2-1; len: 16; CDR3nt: TGCGCCAGCAGCCCGTTTGGACTTCGTGACACGGATGAGCAGTTCTTC; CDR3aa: CASSPFGLRDTDEQFF
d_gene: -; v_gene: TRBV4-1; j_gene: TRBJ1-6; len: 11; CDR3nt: TGCGCCAGCAGCTCCCGGGACACCCTCCACTTT; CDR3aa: CASSSRDTLHF
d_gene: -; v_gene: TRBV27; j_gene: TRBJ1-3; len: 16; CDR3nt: TGTGCCAGCAGTTTGAGGAGTCCTTACTCTGGAAACACCATATATTTT; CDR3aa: CASSLRSPYSGNTIYF